The 13 T cell receptor beta chains below all came from one sample that was sequenced in a study of beta chain features in type 1 diabetes. All of the isolated RNA was reverse transcribed, so expressed TCRB transcripts were sequenced. Measured with immunoSEQ multiplex PCR; TCRdb has only the in-frame clones, and not every one. The sample shows over 100,000 clones, about 40% of them seen only once. Sequences were obtained from stem cell memory CD4+ T cells from blood. All receptors derive from a young woman in good health.

The rearrangement uses TRBV18 and TRBJ1-1; 7 bases map to TRBD1. This CDR3 region has 13 residues. Germline trimming cut 10 bases from V and 4 bases from J; bases unmatched to any gene: 9. CDR1 is KGHSH, CDR2 LQKENI, per germline. The CDR3 loop is CATLDRLSTEAFF. CDR3 sequence (DNA): TGTGCCACCCTGGACAGGTTAAGCACTGAAGCTTTCTTT.

The chain combines TRBV9 with TRBJ2-3, with D perhaps TRBD2 (6 bases). Trimming left V 3 bases short and J 5 bases short, with 16 bases between. In germline, CDR1 is SGDLS, CDR2 YYNGEE. This CDR3 is 15 amino acids long. CDR3 protein: CASSERDWPGDTQYF. CDR3 nucleotides: TGTGCCAGCAGCGAGAGGGACTGGCCCGGAGATACGCAGTATTTT.

This chain uses TRBV21-1 with TRBJ2-5; TRBD1 is taken as the D call from the table, unchecked against the DNA. TRBV21-1 is assigned pseudogene status. The CDR3 length is 17 residues. CDR3 nucleotide sequence: TGTGCCAGCAGCAAAGCGCCCCCGGACAGGGGTTTCGAGACCCAGTACTTC. It specifies CASSKAPPDRGFETQYF.

In nucleotides, the CDR3 is TGCGCCAGCAGACCTACGTCTGGGGCCAACGTCCTGACTTTC. Translating it yields CASRPTSGANVLTF. The chain employs TRBV5-1 and TRBJ2-6, with D unresolved. Trimming stripped 5 bases from V and 1 base from J, with 7 bases between. The CDR3 contains 14 residues. CDR1 and CDR2 from the germline V gene are SGHRS and YFSETQ. Together with reference TRBV5-1 and TRBJ2-6, the CDR3 gives the full variable domain: KAGVTQTPRYLIKTRGQQVTLSCSPISGHRSVSWYQQTPGQGLQFLFEYFSETQRNKGNFPGRFSGRQFSNSRSEMNVSTLELGDSALYLCASRPTSGANVLTFGAGSRLTVL.

The CDR3 reads CASSLMASGRKYEQYF. The CDR3 DNA is TGTGCCAGCAGTTTAATGGCTAGCGGGAGGAAGTACGAGCAGTACTTC. The rearrangement links TRBV27 to TRBJ2-7; 11 positions match TRBD2. Germline lookup yields CDR1 MNHEY and CDR2 SMNVEV (reference sequence). V was pared by 2 bases and J by 4 bases, with 7 bases of the junction left unmatched. The CDR3 runs to 16 residues.

This sequence joins TRBV6-4 and TRBJ2-2, with 10 bases lining up with TRBD2. V shed 7 bases, J shed 5 bases, and the junction held 7 bases outside the gene matches. The CDR3 length is 15 residues. Germline V gives CDR1 MRHNA, CDR2 SNTAGT. The CDR3 reads CASKGLADYTGELFF. DNA of the CDR3: TGTGCCAGCAAAGGACTAGCGGACTATACCGGGGAGCTGTTTTTT.

The table lists this clone with a few counts. V usage is TRBV29-1 and J usage is TRBJ2-5, with TRBD2 matching 7 bases. The CDR3 loop spans 14 amino acids. With V trimmed by 6 bases and J by 4 bases, 11 bases remained unmatched. Germline CDR1 is SQVTM and CDR2 is ANQGSEA. The DNA of the CDR3 is TGCAGCGTCCACGGACGGGGAGGGACAGAGACCCAGTACTTC. Residues: CSVHGRGGTETQYF.

A single count supports this clone. Sequence at one end of the junction differs from germline and may be a read error. V usage is TRBV5-1 and J usage is TRBJ2-3; the D is unclear. Germline V CDR1 and CDR2: SGHRS, YFSETQ. The CDR3 has 12 residues. CDR3: CVSSRSPDTQYF. CDR3 DNA: TGCGTCAGCAGCCGGTCCCCGGATACGCAGTATTTT.

The CDR3 sequence: CASSKRGKNIQYF. CDR3 sequence (DNA): TGTGCCAGCAGTAAGAGAGGCAAAAACATTCAGTACTTC. The rearrangement links TRBV28 to TRBJ2-4, with D unclear. Germline V gene lookup returns CDR1 MDHEN and CDR2 SYDVKM. Trimming left V 5 bases short and J 3 bases short, with 8 bases between. The CDR3 has 13 amino acids.

The table lists this clone with a few counts. This chain uses TRBV7-8 with TRBJ2-3, with D maybe TRBD1 (5 bases). Trimming stripped 0 bases from V and 1 base from J, with 8 bases between. This CDR3 contains 15 residues. In germline, CDR1 is SGHVS, CDR2 FQNEAQ. As DNA, the CDR3 is TGTGCCAGCAGCTTAGCATCAGGGCGCACAGATACGCAGTATTTT. Amino acids: CASSLASGRTDTQYF.

The rearrangement links TRBV2 to TRBJ2-3; 14 nucleotides match TRBD2. This CDR3 is built from 14 residues. Germline CDR1 and CDR2: SNHLY and FYNNEI. J gave up 5 bases and V 9 bases, and 4 bases lay outside the gene matches. The CDR3 DNA follows: TGTGCCAGTAAGACTAGCGGGAGGGGAGATACGCAGTATTTT. Its translation: CASKTSGRGDTQYF.

V usage is TRBV14 and J usage is TRBJ2-7, with 10 bases fitting TRBD2. Germline V gene lookup returns CDR1 SGHDN and CDR2 FVKESK. There are 15 residues in the CDR3. Trimming removed 2 bases from V and 4 bases from J; junction bases left unmatched: 5. The CDR3 spells CASSQRTSGLYEQYF. The DNA of the CDR3 is TGTGCCAGCAGCCAAAGGACTAGCGGCTTATACGAGCAGTACTTC. The full variable domain, with the rest looked up from reference TRBV14 and TRBJ2-7, is EAGVTQFPSHSVIEKGQTVTLRCDPISGHDNLYWYRRVMGKEIKFLLHFVKESKQDESGMPNNRFLAERTGGTYSTLKVQPAELEDSGVYFCASSQRTSGLYEQYFGPGTRLTVT.

J is TRBJ2-7 and V is TRBV6-7; D possibly corresponds to TRBD2 (6 bases). TRBV6-7 is an ORF for which the function is uncertain. The CDR3 totals 14 residues. Trimming pared 4 bases from V and 6 bases from J, leaving 16 bases between. CDR3 sequence reads: CASSSPTATSEQYF. The CDR3 nucleotides read TGTGCCAGCAGTTCTCCCACGGCGACTAGCGAGCAGTACTTC.